The 2 T cell receptor beta chains in this list originate from one sample, sequenced in a study of PD-1 blockade in classical Hodgkin lymphoma. Profiling relied on immunoSEQ multiplex PCR, and the TCRdb table lists in-frame clones only, not all of them. The sample gives about 24,000 clones, around 84% of which show up once; 6.2% is in the top ten. Time point given: cycle 4 day 1 (C4D1), after 6 weeks of nivolumab. The patients all showed relapse after autologous stem cell transplantation, while their brentuximab vedotin exposure varied. The sample consisted of peripheral blood mononuclear cells (PBMCs), taken before the fourth cycle of nivolumab. The receptors originated from a human donor with classical Hodgkin lymphoma.

This clone ranks as medium-sized. Other DNA sequences of this sample code for an identical CDR3. The rearrangement links TRBV30 to TRBJ2-6; TRBD1 is a possible D gene (6 bases). The CDR3 is 16 amino acids. Germline assignment: CDR1 GTSNPN and CDR2 SVGIG (reference sequence). V shed 1 base and J shed 3 bases, with 13 bases lying between them. The CDR3 DNA reads TGTGCCTGGAGTGCTCCTCAGGGGAATGGGGCCAACGTCCTGACTTTC. This translates into CAWSAPQGNGANVLTF.

The chain recombines TRBV7-9 with TRBJ1-1, with D unresolved. The germline V gene has CDR1 SEHNR and CDR2 FQNEAQ (reference sequence). CDR3 length: 11 residues. The ends were cut back, 7 bases at V and 7 bases at J, with 10 bases in the middle. The CDR3: CASTREVEAFF. The CDR3 nucleotides are TGTGCCAGCACAAGGGAGGTTGAAGCTTTCTTT. The whole variable domain, filled in from reference TRBV7-9 and TRBJ1-1, reads DTGVSQNPRHKITKRGQNVTFRCDPISEHNRLYWYRQTLGQGPEFLTYFQNEAQLEKSRLLSDRFSAERPKGSFSTLEIQRTEQGDSAMYLCASTREVEAFFGQGTRLTVV.